The clone carrying this TCR beta chain was recorded at least ten times. What it recognizes is unknown. The data originate from a study of early T cells in non-severe SARS-CoV-2 infection. The study's findings and limits: Anti-spike CD8 responses were favored by VDJdb matching, which missed private and CD4 specificities.

This CDR3 region has 15 residues. From germline, CDR1 is SEHNR and CDR2 FQNEAQ (reference sequence). V lost 5 bases and J lost 7; bases outside the gene matches: 10. TCRdb re-called the 5' RACE reads through MiXCR, storing one row per CDR3 protein. The sample has around 31,000 distinct CDR3 sequences, 5% to 6% seen once. This chain uses TRBV7-9 with TRBJ1-4; 7 bases are shared with TRBD1. Sequencing used whole blood. This TCR derives from an adult who was a healthcare worker with PCR-confirmed SARS-CoV-2 infection or an uninfected control (not recorded which). The CDR3 reads CASSIYRGWFEKLFF. The CDR3 bases are TGTGCCAGCAGCATCTACAGGGGCTGGTTTGAAAAACTGTTTTTT.